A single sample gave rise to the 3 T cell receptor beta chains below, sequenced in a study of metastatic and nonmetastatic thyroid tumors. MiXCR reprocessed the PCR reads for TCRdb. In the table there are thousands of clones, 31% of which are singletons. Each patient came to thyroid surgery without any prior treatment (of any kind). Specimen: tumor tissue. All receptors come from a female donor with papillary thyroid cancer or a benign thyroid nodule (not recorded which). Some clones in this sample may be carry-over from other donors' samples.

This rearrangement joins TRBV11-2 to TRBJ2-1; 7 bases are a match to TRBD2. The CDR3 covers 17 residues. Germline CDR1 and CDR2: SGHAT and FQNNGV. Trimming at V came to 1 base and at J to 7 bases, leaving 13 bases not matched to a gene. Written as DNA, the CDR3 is TGTGCCAGCAGCTTAGTGGGTGGGAGGGTCAGGTGGAATGAGCAGTTCTTC. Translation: CASSLVGGRVRWNEQFF.

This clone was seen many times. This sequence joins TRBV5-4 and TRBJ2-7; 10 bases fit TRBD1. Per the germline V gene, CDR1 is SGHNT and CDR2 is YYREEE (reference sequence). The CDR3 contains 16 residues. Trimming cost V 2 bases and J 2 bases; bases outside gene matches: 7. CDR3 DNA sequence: TGTGCCAGCAGCTTAGTTAAAGGACAGGGGGCCTACGAGCAGTACTTC. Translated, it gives CASSLVKGQGAYEQYF.

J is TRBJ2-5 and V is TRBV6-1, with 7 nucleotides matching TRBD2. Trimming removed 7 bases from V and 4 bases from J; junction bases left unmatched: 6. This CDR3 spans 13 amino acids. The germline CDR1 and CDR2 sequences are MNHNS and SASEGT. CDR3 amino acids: CASTNSGGETQYF. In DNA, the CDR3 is TGTGCCAGCACCAACTCGGGAGGAGAGACCCAGTACTTC.